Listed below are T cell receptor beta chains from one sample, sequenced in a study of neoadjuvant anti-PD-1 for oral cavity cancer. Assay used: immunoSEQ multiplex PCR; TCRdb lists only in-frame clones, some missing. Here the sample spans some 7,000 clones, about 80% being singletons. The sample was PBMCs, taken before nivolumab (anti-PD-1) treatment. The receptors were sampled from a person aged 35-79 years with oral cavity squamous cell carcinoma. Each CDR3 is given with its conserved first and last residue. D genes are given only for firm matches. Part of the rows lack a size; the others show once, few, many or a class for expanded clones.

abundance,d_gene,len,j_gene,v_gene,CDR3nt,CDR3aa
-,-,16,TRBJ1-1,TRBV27,TGTGCCAGCAACCCTCTACCCTGGGCGGCGAACACTGAAGCTTTCTTT,CASNPLPWAANTEAFF
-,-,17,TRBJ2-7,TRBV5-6,TGTGCCAGCAGCTTGCAAACTCTCCGGGCTAGCTCCTACGAGCAGTACTTC,CASSLQTLRASSYEQYF
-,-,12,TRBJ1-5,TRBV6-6,TGTGCCAGCAGTTACCCCGATCAGCCCCAGCATTTT,CASSYPDQPQHF
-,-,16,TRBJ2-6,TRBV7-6,TGTGCCAGCAGCTTATACAGGGCTTCTGGGGCCAACGTCCTGACTTTC,CASSLYRASGANVLTF
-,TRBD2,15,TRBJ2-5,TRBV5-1,TGCGCCAGCAGTTCAGTCGGGGGGGCCCAAGAGACCCAGTACTTC,CASSSVGGAQETQYF
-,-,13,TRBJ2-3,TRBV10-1,TGCGCCAGCAGAGGCGGGAACACAGATACGCAGTATTTT,CASRGGNTDTQYF
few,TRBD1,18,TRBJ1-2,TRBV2,TGTGCCAGCAGTGAATCCCCTCCACGGACAGGGGGCGGCTATGGCTACACCTTC,CASSESPPRTGGGYGYTF
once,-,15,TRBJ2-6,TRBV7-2,TGTGCCAGCAGCTTCTTCCCCTCTGGGGCCAACGTCCTGACTTTC,CASSFFPSGANVLTF
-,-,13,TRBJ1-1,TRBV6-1,TGTGCCAGCAGTGCCCGGGGAGACACTGAAGCTTTCTTT,CASSARGDTEAFF
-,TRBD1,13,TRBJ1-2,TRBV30,TGTGCCTGGAGCCCGGACAGGGGGCTTGGCTACACCTTC,CAWSPDRGLGYTF
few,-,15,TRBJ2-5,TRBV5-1,TGCGCCAGCAGCCCGGGGTCCGGTAGAAAAGAGACCCAGTACTTC,CASSPGSGRKETQYF
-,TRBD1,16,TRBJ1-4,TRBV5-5,TGTGCCAGCACCGACCTACCGGGACAGTCGAATGAAAAACTGTTTTTT,CASTDLPGQSNEKLFF
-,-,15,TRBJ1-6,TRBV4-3,TGCGCCAGCAGCCAAGATCGGGGTAATAATTCACCCCTCCACTTT,CASSQDRGNNSPLHF
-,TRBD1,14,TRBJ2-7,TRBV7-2,TGTGCCAGCAGTCCCGGGACAGGGGTCTACGAGCAGTACTTC,CASSPGTGVYEQYF
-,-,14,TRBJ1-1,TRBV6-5,TGTGCCAGTTCCCCCGGTGGATTGAACACTGAAGCTTTCTTT,CASSPGGLNTEAFF
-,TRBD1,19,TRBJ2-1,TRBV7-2,TGTGCCAGCAGCCCCCCCAGTATGGGGACAGGGAGCTCCTACAATGAGCAGTTCTTC,CASSPPSMGTGSSYNEQFF
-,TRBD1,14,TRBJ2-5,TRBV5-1,TGCGCCAGCAGCCCCAACAGGGGCCAAGAGACCCAGTACTTC,CASSPNRGQETQYF
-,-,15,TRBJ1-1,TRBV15,TGTGCCACCAGCAGAGACCTGGGGGTAAACACTGAAGCTTTCTTT,CATSRDLGVNTEAFF
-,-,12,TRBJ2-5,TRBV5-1,TGCGCCAGCAGCCCGACCCAAGAGACCCAGTACTTC,CASSPTQETQYF
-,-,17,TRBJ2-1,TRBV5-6,TGTGCCAGCAGCACCCGTTCCGGGGGTTTAGGGTGGGATGAGCAGTTCTTC,CASSTRSGGLGWDEQFF
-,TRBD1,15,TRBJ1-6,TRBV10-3,TGTGCCATCAGTGAAACAGGGGGTAATAATTCACCCCTCCACTTT,CAISETGGNNSPLHF
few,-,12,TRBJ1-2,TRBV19,TGTGCCAGTAGTACAGGACAGTATGGCTACACCTTC,CASSTGQYGYTF
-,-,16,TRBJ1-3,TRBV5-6,TGTGCCAGCAGCTTCGCGGCAGGCTTTCTCCGAAACACCATATATTTT,CASSFAAGFLRNTIYF
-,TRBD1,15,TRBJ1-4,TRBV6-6,TGTGCCAGCAGTTACTCTGCAGGGGGTAATGAAAAACTGTTTTTT,CASSYSAGGNEKLFF
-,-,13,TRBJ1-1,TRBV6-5,TGTGCCAGCAGCTCGCAGGGTACCGATTTGGCTTTCTTT,CASSSQGTDLAFF
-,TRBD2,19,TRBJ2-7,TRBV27,TGTGCCAGCAGTCCCACCGGGGGACTAGCGGGGGGCCGAGGATACGAGCAGTACTTC,CASSPTGGLAGGRGYEQYF
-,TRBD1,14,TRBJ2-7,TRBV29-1,TGCAGCGTTGAAGACAACAGGGGCGAATACGAGCAGTACTTC,CSVEDNRGEYEQYF
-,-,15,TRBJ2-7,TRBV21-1,TGTGCCAGCAGCAAATGCCTGGGTTTTGAGAACGAGCAGTACTTC,CASSKCLGFENEQYF
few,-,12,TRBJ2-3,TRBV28,TGTGCCAGCAGTTTGTGGGGGCGCGCACCGTATTTT,CASSLWGRAPYF
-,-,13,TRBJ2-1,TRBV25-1,TGTGCCAGCAGTACTTGGGCCCTAAATGAGCAGTTCTTC,CASSTWALNEQFF
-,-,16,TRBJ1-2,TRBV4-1,TGCGCCAGCAGCCAAGAGTTTCCACGGCTCGACTATGGCTACACCTTC,CASSQEFPRLDYGYTF
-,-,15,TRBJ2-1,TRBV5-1,TGCGCCAGCAGCTTGGAAGGGAACGTCTACAATGAGCAGTTCTTC,CASSLEGNVYNEQFF
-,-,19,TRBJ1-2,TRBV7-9,TGTGCCAGCAGCTCGCAGGAAGTAGGGGTTGTGTTTCGGGCCACCGGCTACACCTTC,CASSSQEVGVVFRATGYTF
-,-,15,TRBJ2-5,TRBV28,TGTGCCAGCAGTTTATGGGTTGGAGTGGGAGAGACCCAGTACTTC,CASSLWVGVGETQYF
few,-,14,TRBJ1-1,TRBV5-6,TGTGCCAGCAGCTTGCGCCTTACGAACACTGAAGCTTTCTTT,CASSLRLTNTEAFF
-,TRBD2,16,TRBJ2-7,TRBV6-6,TGTGCCAGCAGTCCCTCCGGGACTAGCGGGGGCTACGAGCAGTACTTC,CASSPSGTSGGYEQYF
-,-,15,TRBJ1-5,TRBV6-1,TGTGCCAGCAGTCCGGACGGAGCCAGCAATCAGCCCCAGCATTTT,CASSPDGASNQPQHF
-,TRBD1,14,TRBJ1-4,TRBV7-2,TGTGCCAGCAGCCAGGGGGGGACTAATGAAAAACTGTTTTTT,CASSQGGTNEKLFF
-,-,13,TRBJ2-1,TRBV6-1,TGTGCCACCGACGGACGCTCCTACAATGAGCAGTTCTTC,CATDGRSYNEQFF
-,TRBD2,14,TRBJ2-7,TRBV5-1,TGCGCCAGCAGCTCCCAAGGACTAGCTAGTGAGCAGTACTTC,CASSSQGLASEQYF
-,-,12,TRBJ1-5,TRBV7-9,TGTGCCAGCAGCTTAGGGCCTCCCCCCCTGCATTTT,CASSLGPPPLHF
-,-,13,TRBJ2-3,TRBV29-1,TGCAGCGTTGGACCCGATGGTACAGATACGCAGTATTTT,CSVGPDGTDTQYF
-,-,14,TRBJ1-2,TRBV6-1,TGTGCCAGCAGTGAATCTGGGGAGGACTATGGCTACACCTTC,CASSESGEDYGYTF
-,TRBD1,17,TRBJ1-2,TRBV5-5,TGTGCCAGCAGCTTGGTAATGGGGGACAGGGTGGGCTATGGCTACACCTTC,CASSLVMGDRVGYGYTF
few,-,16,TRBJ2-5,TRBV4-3,TGCGCCAGCAGCCAAGAGTGGAGGGGGAGCCAAGAGACCCAGTACTTC,CASSQEWRGSQETQYF